This T cell receptor (beta chain) was captured in a study of blood T cell repertoires in COVID-19. The wider study: The samples span acute and convalescent COVID-19 from the United States, Italy and Spain. From T cells, B-cell-depleted T cells, or PBMCs came the material, which was cDNA or gDNA.

In the authors' workflow: How many nucleated cells were present was estimated from reference gene primer amplification. Generated by immunoSEQ multiplex PCR, the TCRdb table keeps only in-frame clones and is missing some. The DNA gave D and trimming, while V, J and clone size come from that table. Of about 53,000 clones detected, approximately 82% appear once; the ten largest clones hold 11% to 15%. CDR3 length: 16 residues. Germline V gene data show CDR1 as SQVTM and CDR2 as ANQGSEA. Trimming left V 3 bases short and J 0 bases short, with 17 bases between. The origin of this receptor is a human donor in a cohort sampled during active COVID-19. Sequencing was done on a sample of peripheral blood. This chain connects TRBV29-1 to TRBJ1-2; D uncertain. The CDR3 is CSVDGPGTVANYGYTF. The CDR3 DNA sequence: TGCAGCGTTGACGGCCCGGGAACCGTTGCTAACTATGGCTACACCTTC.